This TCR beta chain was recovered during a study of Ad26.COV2.S vaccination and SARS-CoV-2 variants. Overall study context: Once, or twice with 56 days between doses, Ad26.COV2.S was given intramuscularly.

The CDR3 runs 11 residues. Trimming pared 5 bases from V and 11 bases from J, leaving 12 bases between. From germline, CDR1 is LNHDA and CDR2 SQIVND (reference sequence). Specified treatment: over 15 received Ad26.COV2.S at low or high dose, single or two shots; about five received placebo; per-sample allocation not given. On day 63 after the first injection, vaccine and placebo recipients gave samples. At a Boston site, the person donating was an adult of 18-55 years. Repertoires were generated with immunoSEQ multiplex PCR, while TCRdb's copy carries only in-frame clones and drops some. The sample records about 400,000 clones, about 88% being singletons. This clone has a handful of counts.

This sequence joins TRBV19 and TRBJ1-2; D remains ambiguous. This sequence was found in a person between 18 and 59 years old who received the Ad26.COV2.S COVID-19 vaccine or a placebo. The sequencing used peripheral blood, collected in a trial of Ad26.COV2.S vaccine versus placebo. CDR3 coding DNA: TGTGCCAGTAGTTGGGCCGCCGAATACACCTTC. Translation: CASSWAAEYTF.